This TCR beta chain derives from a study of OX40 agonist ivuxolimab in advanced cancers. Turning to the study itself: Enrollees could have had prior anti-PD-1, anti-PD-L1 or anti-CTLA-4 therapy, which more than 30% had received. Partial responses were seen in three patients, one with hepatocellular carcinoma and two with cutaneous melanoma. General observations from the study: CD4+ and CD8+ blood T cells expanded clonally by week 6 at 0.1 to 3.0 mg/kg.

This CDR3 comprises 14 residues. The V gene lost 4 bases and the J gene lost 9 bases, with 16 bases spanning the gap. Germline assignment: CDR1 GTSNPN and CDR2 SVGIG (reference sequence). Sequencing used immunoSEQ multiplex PCR; TCRdb keeps in-frame clones, though not all of them. The table lists around 45,000 clones, about 79% of them singletons. On this clone itself: Its antigen is not identified.

The chain joins TRBV30 to TRBJ1-6; possibly TRBD1 for D (5 bases). Material: CD4+ or CD8+ T cells sorted from blood, obtained in a trial of the OX40 agonist ivuxolimab. This sequence was found in an adult with an advanced solid tumor such as melanoma, head and neck, liver or kidney cancer. This chain's CDR3 is CAWNQETVRSPLHF. CDR3 DNA sequence: TGTGCCTGGAATCAGGAGACAGTACGTTCACCCCTCCACTTT.